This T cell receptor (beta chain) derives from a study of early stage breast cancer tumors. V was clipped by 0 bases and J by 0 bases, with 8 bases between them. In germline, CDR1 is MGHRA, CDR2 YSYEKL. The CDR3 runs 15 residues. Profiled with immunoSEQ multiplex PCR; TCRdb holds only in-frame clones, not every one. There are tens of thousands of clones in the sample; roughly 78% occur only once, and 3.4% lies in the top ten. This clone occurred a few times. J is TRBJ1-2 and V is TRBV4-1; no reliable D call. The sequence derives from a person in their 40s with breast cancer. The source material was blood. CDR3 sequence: CASSQDDMANYGYTF. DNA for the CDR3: TGCGCCAGCAGCCAAGATGACATGGCTAACTATGGCTACACCTTC.